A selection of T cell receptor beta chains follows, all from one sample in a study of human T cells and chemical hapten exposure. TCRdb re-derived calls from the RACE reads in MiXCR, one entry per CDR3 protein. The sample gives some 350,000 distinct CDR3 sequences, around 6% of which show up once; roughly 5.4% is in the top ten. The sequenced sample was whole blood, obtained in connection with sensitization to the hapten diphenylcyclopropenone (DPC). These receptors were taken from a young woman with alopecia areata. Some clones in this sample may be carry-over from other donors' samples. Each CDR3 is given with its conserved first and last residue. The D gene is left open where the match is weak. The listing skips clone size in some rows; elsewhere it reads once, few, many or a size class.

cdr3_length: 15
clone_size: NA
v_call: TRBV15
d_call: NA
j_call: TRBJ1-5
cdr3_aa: CATSSHREGLAPQHF
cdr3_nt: TGTGCCACCAGCAGTCACAGGGAAGGGTTGGCGCCCCAGCATTTT

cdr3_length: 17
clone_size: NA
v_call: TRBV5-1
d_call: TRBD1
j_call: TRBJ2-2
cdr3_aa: CASSLQLGQGTTGELFF
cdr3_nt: TGCGCCAGCAGCTTGCAACTAGGACAGGGGACCACCGGGGAGCTGTTTTTT

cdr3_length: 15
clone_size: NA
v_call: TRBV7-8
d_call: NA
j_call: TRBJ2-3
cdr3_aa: CASSLIIGDTDTQYF
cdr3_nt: TGTGCCAGCAGCTTAATTATAGGGGACACAGATACGCAGTATTTT

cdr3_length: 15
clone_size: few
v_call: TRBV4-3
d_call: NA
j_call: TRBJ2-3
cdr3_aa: CASSQGGESTDTQYF
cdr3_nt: TGCGCCAGCAGCCAGGGCGGGGAGAGCACAGATACGCAGTATTTT

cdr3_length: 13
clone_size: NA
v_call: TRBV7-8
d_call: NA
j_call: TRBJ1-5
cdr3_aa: CASSRGGHQPQHF
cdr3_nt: TGTGCCAGCAGCCGGGGGGGCCATCAGCCCCAGCATTTT

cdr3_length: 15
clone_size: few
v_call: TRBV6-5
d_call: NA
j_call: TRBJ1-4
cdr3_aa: CASSFQGVTNEKLFF
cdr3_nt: TGTGCCAGCAGTTTTCAAGGGGTGACTAATGAAAAACTGTTTTTT

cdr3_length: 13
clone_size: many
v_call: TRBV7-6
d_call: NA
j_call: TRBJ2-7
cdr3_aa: CASSTGQTYEQYF
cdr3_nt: TGTGCCAGCAGCACAGGACAAACCTACGAGCAGTACTTC

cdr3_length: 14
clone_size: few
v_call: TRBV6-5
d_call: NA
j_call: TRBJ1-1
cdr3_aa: CASSPPRDSTEAFF
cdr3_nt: TGTGCCAGCAGCCCCCCCCGAGACAGTACTGAAGCTTTCTTT

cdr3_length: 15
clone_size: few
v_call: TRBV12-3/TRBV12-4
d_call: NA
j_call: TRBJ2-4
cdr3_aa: CASRTDRIVKNIQYF
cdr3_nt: TGTGCCAGCAGAACAGACAGGATCGTCAAAAACATTCAGTACTTC

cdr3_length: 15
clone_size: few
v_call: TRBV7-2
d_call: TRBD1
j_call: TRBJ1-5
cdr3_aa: CASSSRWTGLQPQHF
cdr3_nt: TGTGCCAGCAGCAGCCGTTGGACAGGGTTACAGCCCCAGCATTTT

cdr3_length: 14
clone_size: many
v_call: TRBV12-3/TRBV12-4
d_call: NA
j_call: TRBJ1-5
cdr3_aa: CASSETGGRQPQHF
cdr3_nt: TGTGCCAGCAGTGAGACTGGGGGACGGCAGCCCCAGCATTTT

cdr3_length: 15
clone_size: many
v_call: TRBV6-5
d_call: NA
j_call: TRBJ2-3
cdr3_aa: CASRRLEGGTDTQYF
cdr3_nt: TGTGCCAGCAGGAGACTTGAGGGAGGCACAGATACGCAGTATTTT

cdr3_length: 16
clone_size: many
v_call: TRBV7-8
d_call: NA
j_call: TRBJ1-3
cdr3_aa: CASSLLSGSSGNTIYF
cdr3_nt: TGTGCCAGCAGCTTACTTTCAGGATCCTCTGGAAACACCATATATTTT

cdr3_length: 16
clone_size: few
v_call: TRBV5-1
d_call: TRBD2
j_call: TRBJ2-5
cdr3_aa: CASSLEDGGDMETQYF
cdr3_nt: TGCGCCAGCAGCTTGGAGGACGGGGGGGATATGGAGACCCAGTACTTC

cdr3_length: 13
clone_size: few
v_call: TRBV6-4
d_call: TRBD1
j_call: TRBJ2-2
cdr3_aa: CASSETGTGELFF
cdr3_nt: TGTGCCAGCAGTGAGACAGGGACCGGGGAGCTGTTTTTT

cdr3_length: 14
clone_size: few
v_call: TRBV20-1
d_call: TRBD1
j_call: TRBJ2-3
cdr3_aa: CSAPLRQGGDTQYF
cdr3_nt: TGCAGTGCTCCGCTTCGACAGGGGGGCGATACGCAGTATTTT

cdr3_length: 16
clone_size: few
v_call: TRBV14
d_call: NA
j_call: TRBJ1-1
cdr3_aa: CASSQDPSGIGTEAFF
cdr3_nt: TGTGCCAGCAGCCAAGATCCGTCAGGGATTGGCACTGAAGCTTTCTTT

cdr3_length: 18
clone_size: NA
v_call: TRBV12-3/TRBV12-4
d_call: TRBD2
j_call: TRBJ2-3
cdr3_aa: CASSVATSGGPRADTQYF
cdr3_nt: TGTGCCAGCAGTGTTGCAACTAGCGGGGGGCCAAGGGCGGATACGCAGTATTTT

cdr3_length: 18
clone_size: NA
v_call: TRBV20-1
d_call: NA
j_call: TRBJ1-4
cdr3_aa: CSARDGFGRTATNEKLFF
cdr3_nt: TGCAGTGCTAGAGATGGCTTTGGCCGCACTGCAACTAATGAAAAACTGTTTTTT

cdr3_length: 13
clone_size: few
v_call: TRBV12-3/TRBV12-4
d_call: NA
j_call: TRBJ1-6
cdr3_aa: CATKPRDRSPLHF
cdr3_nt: TGTGCCACTAAACCTCGGGATCGCTCACCCCTCCACTTT

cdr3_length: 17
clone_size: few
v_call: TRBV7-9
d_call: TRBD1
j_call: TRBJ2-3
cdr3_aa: CASSASRSGGFTDTQYF
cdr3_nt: TGTGCCAGCAGCGCTTCACGATCAGGGGGATTCACAGATACGCAGTATTTT

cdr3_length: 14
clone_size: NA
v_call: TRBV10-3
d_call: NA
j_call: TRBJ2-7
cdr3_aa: CAISESELGVEQYF
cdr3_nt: TGTGCCATCAGTGAGTCAGAGTTAGGGGTCGAGCAGTACTTC

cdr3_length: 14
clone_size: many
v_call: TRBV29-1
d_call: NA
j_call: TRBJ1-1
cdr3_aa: CSVVYRDMNTEAFF
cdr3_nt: TGCAGCGTTGTATACAGGGACATGAACACTGAAGCTTTCTTT

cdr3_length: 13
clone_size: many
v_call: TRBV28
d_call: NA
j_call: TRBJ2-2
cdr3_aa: CASFPGSIGELFF
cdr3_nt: TGTGCCAGCTTCCCGGGAAGCATCGGGGAGCTGTTTTTT

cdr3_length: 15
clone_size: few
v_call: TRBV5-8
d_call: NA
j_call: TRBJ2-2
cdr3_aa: CASSLWDGNTGELFF
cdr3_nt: TGTGCCAGCAGCTTGTGGGATGGAAACACCGGGGAGCTGTTTTTT

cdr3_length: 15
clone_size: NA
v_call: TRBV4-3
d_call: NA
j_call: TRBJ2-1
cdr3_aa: CASSQDRGLGNEQFF
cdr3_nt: TGCGCCAGCAGCCAAGATCGGGGGTTGGGGAATGAGCAGTTCTTC

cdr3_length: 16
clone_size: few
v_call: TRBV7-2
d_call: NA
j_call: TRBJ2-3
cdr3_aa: CASSLEYPPTVDTQYF
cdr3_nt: TGTGCCAGCAGCTTAGAATATCCTCCAACCGTTGATACGCAGTATTTT

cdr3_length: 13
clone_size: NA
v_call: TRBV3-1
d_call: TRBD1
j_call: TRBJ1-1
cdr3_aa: CASSQRTGTEAFF
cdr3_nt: TGTGCCAGCAGCCAAAGGACAGGGACTGAAGCTTTCTTT

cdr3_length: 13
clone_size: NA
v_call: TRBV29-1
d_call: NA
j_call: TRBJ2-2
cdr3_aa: CSAGTPTNGELFF
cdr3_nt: TGCAGCGCCGGGACTCCCACGAACGGGGAGCTGTTTTTT

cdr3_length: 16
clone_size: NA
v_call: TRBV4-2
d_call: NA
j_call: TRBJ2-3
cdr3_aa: CASSQDEGVYTDTQYF
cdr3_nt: TGTGCCAGCAGCCAAGATGAAGGGGTCTACACAGATACGCAGTATTTT

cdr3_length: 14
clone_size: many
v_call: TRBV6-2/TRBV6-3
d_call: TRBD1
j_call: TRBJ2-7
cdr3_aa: CASSLRDRASEQYF
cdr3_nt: TGTGCCAGCAGCCTCCGGGACAGGGCGAGCGAGCAGTACTTC

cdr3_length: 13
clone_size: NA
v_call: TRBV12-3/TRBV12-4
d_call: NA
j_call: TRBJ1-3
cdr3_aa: CVSTPWSGNTIYF
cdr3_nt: TGTGTCAGCACGCCCTGGAGTGGAAACACCATATATTTT

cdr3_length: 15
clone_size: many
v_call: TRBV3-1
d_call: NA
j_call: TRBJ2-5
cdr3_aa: CASSQDDASGETQYF
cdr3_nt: TGTGCCAGCAGCCAAGACGACGCCTCCGGGGAGACCCAGTACTTC

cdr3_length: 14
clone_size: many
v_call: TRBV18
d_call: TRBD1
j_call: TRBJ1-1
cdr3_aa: CASSPLQGATEAFF
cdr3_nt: TGTGCCAGCTCACCTCTCCAGGGGGCTACTGAAGCTTTCTTT

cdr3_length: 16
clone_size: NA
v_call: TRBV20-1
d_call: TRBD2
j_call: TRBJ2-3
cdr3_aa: CSARRFTSGGGDTQYF
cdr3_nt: TGCAGTGCTAGACGCTTTACTAGCGGGGGAGGGGATACGCAGTATTTT

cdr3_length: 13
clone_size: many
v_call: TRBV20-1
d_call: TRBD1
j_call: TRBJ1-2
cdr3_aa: CSARDRVNYGYTF
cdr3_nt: TGCAGTGCTAGGGACAGGGTAAACTATGGCTACACCTTC

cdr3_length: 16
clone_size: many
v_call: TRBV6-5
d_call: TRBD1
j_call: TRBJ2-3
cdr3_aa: CASRGRDRWPLDTQYF
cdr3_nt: TGTGCCAGCAGGGGCCGGGACAGGTGGCCTCTGGATACGCAGTATTTT

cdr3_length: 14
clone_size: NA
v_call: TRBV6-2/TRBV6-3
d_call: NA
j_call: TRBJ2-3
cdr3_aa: CASSPAGRTDTQYF
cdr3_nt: TGTGCCAGCAGCCCCGCGGGCAGGACAGATACGCAGTATTTT

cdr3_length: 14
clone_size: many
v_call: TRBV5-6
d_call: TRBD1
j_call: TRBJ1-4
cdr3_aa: CASSGTGAANEQFF
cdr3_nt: TGTGCCAGCAGCGGGACAGGGGCCGCCAATGAACAGTTTTTT

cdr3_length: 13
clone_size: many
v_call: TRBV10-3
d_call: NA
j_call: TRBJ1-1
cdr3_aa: CAIGTDTNTEAFF
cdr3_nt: TGTGCCATCGGTACAGACACAAACACTGAAGCTTTCTTT

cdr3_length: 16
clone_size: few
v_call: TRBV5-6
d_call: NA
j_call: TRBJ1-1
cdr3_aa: CASSSLERGGDTEAFF
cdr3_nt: TGTGCCAGCAGCTCCCTGGAGCGGGGAGGTGACACTGAAGCTTTCTTT

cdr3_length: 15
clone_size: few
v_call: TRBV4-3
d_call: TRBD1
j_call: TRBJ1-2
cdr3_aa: CASSQVGTGFLGYTF
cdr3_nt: TGCGCCAGCAGCCAAGTGGGGACAGGGTTTCTCGGCTACACCTTC